This T cell receptor beta chain was captured by sequencing in a study of Graves' ophthalmopathy and Graves' hyperthyroidism. This clonotype was observed at least ten times. For repertoire sequencing, the TCR beta CDR3 regions were amplified from RNA transcripts. Scientists carried out first-round RT-PCR using HTBI primers and then a second-round multiplex PCR. TCRdb reprocessed the multiplex PCR reads via MiXCR and lists one record per CDR3 protein. The sample contains fewer than 400,000 distinct CDR3 sequences, around 20% of which appear only once. Deletions cut 8 bases from V and 4 bases from J, with 21 bases between. Germline V gene lookup returns CDR1 SEHNR and CDR2 FQNEAQ (reference sequence). CDR3 size: 15 residues.

The clonotype was recovered from a woman younger than 35 with Graves' ophthalmopathy. J is TRBJ2-7 and V is TRBV7-9, with D possibly TRBD2 on 6 matching bases. Sequenced: peripheral blood. CDR3 residues: CASGTVGSGAYEQYF. CDR3 nucleotide sequence: TGTGCCAGCGGGACTGTTGGGAGTGGGGCTTACGAGCAGTACTTC.